This T cell receptor beta chain was observed in a study of blood T cells in healthy people across ages. For the study at large: Researchers report that template switching captured about one barcoded beta molecule per two T cells. Broader study findings: Shifts in expanded clonotypes may have been confounded by donor CMV status, which was unknown.

Through a sample-barcoded 5' primer and a J-beta primer mix, a second PCR was run for about 7 to 12 cycles. Carrying 12 random nucleotides, a template-switch adaptor labeled each individual cDNA molecule. From the 5' RACE reads, TCRdb called clonotypes with MiXCR, one entry per CDR3 protein. The sample lists about 1.8 million distinct CDR3 sequences; just under 50% were seen once. Germline V gives CDR1 SGDLS, CDR2 YYNGEE. There are 14 residues in the CDR3. V lost 0 bases, J lost 2 bases, and 9 bases lay in between. A note on this clonotype: What it binds is not known.

The receptor was isolated from a woman aged 35 to 49 in good health. This chain links TRBV9 with TRBJ2-7; no clear D gene. The specimen was blood. CDR3 sequence (DNA): TGTGCCAGCAGCGTAGATCAGGTCGCCTACGAGCAGTACTTC. This sequence encodes CASSVDQVAYEQYF.